The rows below give T cell receptor beta chains drawn from one sample of a study of OX40 agonist ivuxolimab in advanced cancers. Some clones are missing from TCRdb's copy, which holds only in-frame ones; the method was immunoSEQ multiplex PCR. The data show approximately 77,000 clones, approximately 91% seen once. Here the sequenced sample was CD4+ or CD8+ T cells sorted from blood, taken in a trial of the OX40 agonist ivuxolimab. Receptor source: an adult with an advanced solid tumor such as melanoma, head and neck, liver or kidney cancer. The CDR3 runs from the conserved cysteine through the conserved F or W. The D gene is left open where the match is weak. The size entry is marked missing in some rows and otherwise reads once, few, many or a size class.

J,D,size,V,CDR3,DNA
TRBJ2-2,TRBD1,.,TRBV28,CASSLWWSTGTASTGELFF,TGTGCCAGCAGTTTATGGTGGTCGACCGGGACAGCTAGCACCGGGGAGCTGTTTTTT
TRBJ2-1,.,.,TRBV25-1,CASTPETHTSLNEQFF,TGTGCCAGCACCCCAGAAACCCATACTAGCCTCAATGAGCAGTTCTTC
TRBJ2-1,.,.,TRBV7-6,CASSLLSLEMQEQFF,TGTGCCAGCAGCTTATTAAGTCTAGAAATGCAGGAGCAGTTCTTC
TRBJ2-2,TRBD1,.,TRBV14,CASSWTGNTGELFF,TGTGCCAGCAGCTGGACAGGAAACACCGGGGAGCTGTTTTTT
TRBJ2-3,.,once,TRBV6-5,CASSSFYTDTQYF,TGTGCCAGCAGTTCATTCTACACAGATACGCAGTATTTT
TRBJ1-6,TRBD1,.,TRBV19,CASSFGQDNSPLHF,TGTGCCAGTAGTTTTGGACAGGATAATTCACCCCTCCACTTT
TRBJ2-7,.,.,TRBV11-3,CASSSGDSYYEQYF,TGTGCCAGCAGTTCTGGAGACAGTTACTACGAGCAGTACTTC
TRBJ2-7,.,.,TRBV4-2,CASSQEDWAYEQYF,TGTGCCAGCAGCCAAGAGGATTGGGCCTACGAGCAGTACTTC
TRBJ2-3,.,.,TRBV28,CASKPPSTDTQYF,TGTGCCAGCAAGCCACCTAGCACAGATACGCAGTATTTT
TRBJ2-2,.,once,TRBV4-3,CASSQDDRKPNTGELFF,TGCGCCAGCAGCCAAGATGACAGGAAACCGAACACCGGGGAGCTGTTTTTT
TRBJ2-7,.,.,TRBV7-9,CASSPSATYEQYF,TGTGCCAGCAGCCCCAGTGCGACCTACGAGCAGTACTTC
TRBJ2-2,.,.,TRBV28,CASTRLGVGELFF,TGTGCCAGCACTCGACTGGGAGTGGGGGAGCTGTTTTTT
TRBJ2-2,.,.,TRBV11-2,CASGSGSLANTGELFF,TGTGCCAGCGGTTCCGGGAGCCTCGCGAACACCGGGGAGCTGTTTTTT
TRBJ1-2,.,.,TRBV19,CASSPGGGRHNYGYTF,TGTGCCAGTAGTCCCGGCGGGGGGCGCCATAACTATGGCTACACCTTC
TRBJ2-1,TRBD2,once,TRBV7-3,CASSLIAGGSEGQFF,TGTGCCAGCAGCTTAATAGCGGGAGGGTCGGAAGGGCAGTTCTTC
TRBJ1-1,TRBD1,.,TRBV5-1,CASSPPRSPTGENTEAFF,TGCGCCAGCAGTCCACCCAGATCCCCGACAGGGGAGAACACTGAAGCTTTCTTT
TRBJ1-1,TRBD1,.,TRBV27,CASSPLYQGASNTEAFF,TGTGCCAGCAGCCCCCTCTATCAGGGGGCGAGTAACACTGAAGCTTTCTTT
TRBJ2-2,.,.,TRBV11-2,CASSRLGDTGELFF,TGTGCCAGCAGCCGACTAGGGGACACCGGGGAGCTGTTTTTT
TRBJ1-1,TRBD1,.,TRBV6-5,CASSITGGREAFF,TGTGCCAGCAGCATTACAGGGGGCAGAGAAGCTTTCTTT
TRBJ1-1,TRBD1,.,TRBV10-3,CAISDEGASTEAFF,TGTGCCATCAGTGATGAGGGGGCGAGCACTGAAGCTTTCTTT
TRBJ2-5,TRBD2,.,TRBV5-1,CASSPGLAGGVETQYF,TGCGCCAGCAGCCCTGGACTAGCGGGAGGCGTGGAGACCCAGTACTTC
TRBJ2-2,TRBD1,.,TRBV2,CASSEEDRVNTGELFF,TGTGCCAGCAGTGAAGAGGACAGGGTGAACACCGGGGAGCTGTTTTTT
TRBJ2-3,.,.,TRBV14,CASSQEGAGWATDTQYF,TGTGCCAGCAGCCAAGAAGGAGCGGGCTGGGCCACAGATACGCAGTATTTT
TRBJ2-5,TRBD1,.,TRBV13,CASSSDRAQETQYF,TGTGCCAGCAGCTCGGACAGGGCGCAAGAGACCCAGTACTTC
TRBJ2-1,TRBD2,once,TRBV2,CASRSGSSYNEQFF,TGTGCCAGCAGAAGCGGGAGCTCCTACAATGAGCAGTTCTTC
TRBJ2-3,.,once,TRBV28,CASSLAYDNTQYF,TGTGCCAGCAGTTTGGCCTATGACAATACGCAGTATTTT
TRBJ1-1,TRBD1,.,TRBV27,CASSLGGGTEAFF,TGTGCCAGCAGTCTAGGGGGCGGCACTGAAGCTTTCTTT
TRBJ2-1,TRBD2,.,TRBV9,CASSGPRAGGPYEQFF,TGTGCCAGCAGCGGCCCACGAGCGGGAGGGCCCTATGAGCAGTTCTTC
TRBJ2-6,TRBD2,.,TRBV5-1,CASSLSGAGANVLTF,TGCGCCAGCAGCTTGAGCGGGGCTGGGGCCAACGTCCTGACTTTC
TRBJ2-2,.,few,TRBV7-9,CASSDPFGTGELFF,TGTGCCAGCAGCGATCCGTTTGGCACCGGGGAGCTGTTTTTT
TRBJ2-2,.,.,TRBV11-3,CASSSPDGSRGRDTGELFF,TGTGCCAGCAGCTCACCGGATGGTAGTAGGGGCAGGGACACCGGGGAGCTGTTTTTT
TRBJ2-7,.,.,TRBV27,CASSLEGHSYEQYF,TGTGCCAGCAGCCTCGAGGGCCACTCCTACGAGCAGTACTTC
TRBJ2-7,TRBD1,.,TRBV7-9,CASSSGTGLYEQYF,TGTGCCAGCAGCTCAGGGACAGGACTCTACGAGCAGTACTTC
TRBJ2-7,TRBD2,.,TRBV4-1,CASSQDREGLGSYEQYF,TGCGCCAGCAGCCAAGATCGTGAAGGACTAGGCTCCTACGAGCAGTACTTC
TRBJ2-7,.,.,TRBV11-3,CASSLPRLDEQYF,TGTGCCAGCAGCTTACCAAGACTAGACGAGCAGTACTTC
TRBJ2-7,.,.,TRBV27,CASSLIEAGYEQYF,TGTGCCAGCAGTTTAATCGAAGCCGGTTACGAGCAGTACTTC
TRBJ2-5,.,.,TRBV7-9,CASSLAYISLQETQYF,TGTGCCAGCAGCTTAGCATATATTTCCCTCCAAGAGACCCAGTACTTC
TRBJ2-7,TRBD1,.,TRBV7-9,CASSWGQGISYEQYF,TGTGCCAGCAGCTGGGGACAGGGTATCTCCTACGAGCAGTACTTC